Listed below are T cell receptor beta chains from one sample, sequenced in a study of blood T cells in healthy people across ages. TCRdb processed the 5' RACE reads anew with MiXCR; each CDR3 protein has one entry. The sample lists 700,000 to 950,000 distinct CDR3 sequences; roughly 64% were seen once. The sample taken for sequencing was blood. The source is a man between 25 and 39 years old in good health. The CDR3 runs from the conserved cysteine through the conserved F or W. Fields, in order: D gene, V gene, CDR3 length, CDR3 protein. The D gene is left open where the match is weak.

. TRBV7-2 13 CASSLEIYQPQHF
. TRBV7-2 13 CASSYRRNTEAFF
. TRBV20-1 13 CSCRDTRRGGYTF
. TRBV5-1 15 CASSPSVTGSRGYTF
. TRBV29-1 12 CSVEATGYGYTF
. TRBV28 15 CASSRSPLAGDTQYF
. TRBV6-5 14 CASRETGVNYGYTF
. TRBV9 11 CASSVATEQFF
. TRBV28 11 CASRMETEAFF
. TRBV4-1 13 CASSQEVWNEQYF
. TRBV30 13 CAWSVMGADTQYF
TRBD2 TRBV6-2/TRBV6-3 17 CASTTRASGETSYEQYF
. TRBV7-2 13 CASSERLVPEQYF
TRBD2 TRBV4-1 16 CASSQGRASGSYEQYF
. TRBV20-1 14 CSASLVQGTDTQYF
. TRBV20-1 15 CSATQPLDSWETQYF